This T cell receptor (beta chain) was sequenced during a study of blood T cell repertoires in COVID-19 (dated by TCRdb to 2018 to 2021). For context, the study as a whole: Collaborator samples came from the United States, Italy and Spain and covered acute and convalescent phases of COVID-19. The material from the prospective study consisted of cDNA or gDNA derived from T cells, B-cell-depleted T cells, or PBMCs. Subjects who had been exposed to COVID-19, were actively infected with it, or had recovered from it provided the deeply sampled blood TCRbeta repertoires that made up the dataset. A freely available public database, intended as a resource for researchers studying the immune response to SARS-CoV-2, is where the repertoires were released. The samples were drawn from the first 160 participants of the ongoing ImmuneRACE study and from 1,200 or so subjects provided by 6 global collaborators. The sample metadata nearly always contained a de-identified subject ID, COVID-19 status, age in years and sex. Where available, HLA class I and class II types were obtained from metadata supplied by the sample provider rather than from assay-based typing. Broad study findings and their caveats: The quantity of clinical and demographic metadata differed by source and by participant and was supplied without curation.

Deletion took 7 bases off V and 8 bases off J, with a span of 12 bases between the germline ends. According to the germline V gene (reference sequence), CDR1 reads MNHEY and CDR2 reads SMNVEV. The CDR3 runs 13 amino acids, cysteine and phenylalanine included. Of the read, only the CDR3 DNA is kept; its 39 bases are in frame from base 1. TCRbeta CDR3 regions were amplified from genomic DNA using the immunoSEQ Assay, a bias-controlled multiplex PCR. The source study handled its data this way. The number of nucleated cells in each sample was estimated by amplification of reference gene primers within the assay. To quantify the absolute abundance of each unique TCRbeta CDR3 rearrangement, sequence reads were collapsed and filtered. For each sample, productive Simpson clonality was calculated as the square root of Simpson's diversity index over productive rearrangements. TCRdb stores this immuneACCESS table with in-frame sequences only. Part of the clones is absent; in the studies checked, under half of the shortfall reflects unresolved V genes, and no reason is known for the rest. V and J calls and clone size are given by that table; D and trimming were obtained from the DNA. The sample includes some 200,000 clones, with 65% to 90% observed a single time. Of the sample, 4.4% is held by the ten largest clones.

Whole blood was collected in K2EDTA tubes by collaborating institutions according to the institutions' own protocols. For TCRbeta analysis, collaborators shipped samples in one of three forms: frozen whole blood, isolated PBMCs, or DNA extracted from either of those sample types. Of note for this clone: Its recognized antigen is unknown. Per-base qualities were not stored, and no clone one base away is much larger.

This TCR was recovered from a man aged 50-60 years with acute or convalescent COVID-19. The rearrangement joined TRBV27 to TRBJ1-6, with no D gene named confidently. Sequenced material: peripheral blood. The DNA sequence is given as TGTGCCAGCAAACCCAGGAACGATTCACCCCTCCACTTT. The encoded protein is CASKPRNDSPLHF.